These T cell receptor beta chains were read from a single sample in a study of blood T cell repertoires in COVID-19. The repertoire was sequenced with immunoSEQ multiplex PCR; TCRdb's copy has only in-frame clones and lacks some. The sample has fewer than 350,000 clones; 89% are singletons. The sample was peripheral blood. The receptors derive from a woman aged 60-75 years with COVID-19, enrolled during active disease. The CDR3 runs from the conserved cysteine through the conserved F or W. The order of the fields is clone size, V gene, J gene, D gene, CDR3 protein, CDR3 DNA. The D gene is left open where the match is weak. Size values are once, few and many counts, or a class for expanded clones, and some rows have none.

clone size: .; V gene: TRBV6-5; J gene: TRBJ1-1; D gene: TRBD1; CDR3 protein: CASTTGQGAGTEAFF; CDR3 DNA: TGTGCCAGCACTACCGGACAGGGGGCGGGAACTGAAGCTTTCTTT
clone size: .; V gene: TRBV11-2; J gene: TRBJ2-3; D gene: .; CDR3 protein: CASSWSQDTQYF; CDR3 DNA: TGTGCCAGCAGCTGGAGCCAAGATACGCAGTATTTT
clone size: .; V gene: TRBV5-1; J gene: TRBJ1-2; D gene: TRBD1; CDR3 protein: CASSLGQGEYGYTF; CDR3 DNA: TGCGCCAGCAGCTTGGGGCAGGGGGAATATGGCTACACCTTC
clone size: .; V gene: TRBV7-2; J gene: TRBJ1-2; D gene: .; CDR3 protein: CASSADMGSYGYTF; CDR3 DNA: TGTGCCAGCAGCGCGGACATGGGTTCCTATGGCTACACCTTC
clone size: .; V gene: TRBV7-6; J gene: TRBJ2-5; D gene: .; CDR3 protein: CASSLSRETQYF; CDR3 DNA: TGTGCCAGCAGCTTATCGAGAGAGACCCAGTACTTC
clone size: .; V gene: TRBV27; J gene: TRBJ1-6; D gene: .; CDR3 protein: CASSFSTAPWSPLHF; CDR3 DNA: TGTGCCAGCAGTTTTTCTACAGCCCCTTGGTCACCCCTCCACTTT
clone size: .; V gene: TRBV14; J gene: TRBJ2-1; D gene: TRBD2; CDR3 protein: CASSPLAGALYNEQFF; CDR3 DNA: TGTGCCAGCAGCCCCCTAGCGGGGGCATTATACAATGAGCAGTTCTTC
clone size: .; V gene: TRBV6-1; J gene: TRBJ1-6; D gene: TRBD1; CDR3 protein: CASSEAGQVRSPLHF; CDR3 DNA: TGTGCCAGCAGTGAAGCCGGACAGGTTCGCTCACCCCTCCACTTT
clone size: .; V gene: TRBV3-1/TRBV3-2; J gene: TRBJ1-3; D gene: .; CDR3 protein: CASSQSGNTIYF; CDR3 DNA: TGTGCCAGCAGCCAATCGGGAAACACCATATATTTT
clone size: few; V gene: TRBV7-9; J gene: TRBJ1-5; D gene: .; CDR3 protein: CASSLTSSQPQHF; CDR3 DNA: TGTGCCAGCAGCTTAACTTCGAGTCAGCCCCAGCATTTT
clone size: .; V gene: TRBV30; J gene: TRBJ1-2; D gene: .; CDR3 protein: CAWKGDLSGYGYTF; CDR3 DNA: TGTGCCTGGAAGGGGGATCTCTCGGGCTATGGCTACACCTTC
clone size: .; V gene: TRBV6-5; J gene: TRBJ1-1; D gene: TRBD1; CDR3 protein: CASSYRTGYMNTEAFF; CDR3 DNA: TGTGCCAGCAGTTACCGGACAGGATACATGAACACTGAAGCTTTCTTT
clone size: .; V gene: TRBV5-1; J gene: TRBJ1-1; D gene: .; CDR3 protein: CASSLDGGYTEAFF; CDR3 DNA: TGCGCCAGCAGCTTGGATGGGGGGTACACTGAAGCTTTCTTT
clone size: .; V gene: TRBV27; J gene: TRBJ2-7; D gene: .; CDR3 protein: CASSLIGSPYEQYF; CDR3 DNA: TGTGCCAGCAGTTTAATTGGTAGCCCCTACGAGCAGTACTTC
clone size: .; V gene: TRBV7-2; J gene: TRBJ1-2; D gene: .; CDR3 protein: CASSLAPLGRLNYGYTF; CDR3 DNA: TGTGCCAGCAGCTTAGCGCCCCTCGGCAGACTTAACTATGGCTACACCTTC
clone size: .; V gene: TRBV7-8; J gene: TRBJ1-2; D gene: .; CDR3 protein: CASSLNPRTPNYGYTF; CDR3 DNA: TGTGCCAGCAGCTTAAACCCCCGGACTCCTAACTATGGCTACACCTTC
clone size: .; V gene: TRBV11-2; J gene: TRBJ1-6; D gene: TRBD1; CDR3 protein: CASRQDRVNSPLHF; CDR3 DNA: TGTGCCAGCAGACAAGACAGGGTAAATTCACCCCTCCACTTT
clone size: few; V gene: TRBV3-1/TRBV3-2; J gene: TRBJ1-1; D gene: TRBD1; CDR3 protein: CASSPRTGGWDEAFF; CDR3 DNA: TGTGCCAGCAGCCCACGGACAGGGGGCTGGGATGAAGCTTTCTTT
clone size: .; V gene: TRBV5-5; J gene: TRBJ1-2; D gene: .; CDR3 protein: CASSLAPGMPSGYTF; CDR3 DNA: TGTGCCAGCAGCTTGGCGCCAGGGATGCCCTCTGGCTACACCTTC
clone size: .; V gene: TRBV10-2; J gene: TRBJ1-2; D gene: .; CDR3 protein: CASSETGLYGYTF; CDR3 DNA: TGCGCCAGCAGTGAGACAGGGCTTTATGGCTACACCTTC